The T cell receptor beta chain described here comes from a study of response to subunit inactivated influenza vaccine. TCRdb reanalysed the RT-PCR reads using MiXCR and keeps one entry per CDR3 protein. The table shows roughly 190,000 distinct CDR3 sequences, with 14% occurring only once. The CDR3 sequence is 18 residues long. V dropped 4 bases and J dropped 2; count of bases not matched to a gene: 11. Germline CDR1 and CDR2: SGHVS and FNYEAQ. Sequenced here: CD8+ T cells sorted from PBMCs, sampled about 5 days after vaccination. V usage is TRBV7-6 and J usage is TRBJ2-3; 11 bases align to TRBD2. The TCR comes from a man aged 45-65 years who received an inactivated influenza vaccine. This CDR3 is CASSSTMGLAEYTDTQYF. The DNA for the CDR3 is TGTGCCAGCAGCTCGACTATGGGACTAGCGGAATACACAGATACGCAGTATTTT.